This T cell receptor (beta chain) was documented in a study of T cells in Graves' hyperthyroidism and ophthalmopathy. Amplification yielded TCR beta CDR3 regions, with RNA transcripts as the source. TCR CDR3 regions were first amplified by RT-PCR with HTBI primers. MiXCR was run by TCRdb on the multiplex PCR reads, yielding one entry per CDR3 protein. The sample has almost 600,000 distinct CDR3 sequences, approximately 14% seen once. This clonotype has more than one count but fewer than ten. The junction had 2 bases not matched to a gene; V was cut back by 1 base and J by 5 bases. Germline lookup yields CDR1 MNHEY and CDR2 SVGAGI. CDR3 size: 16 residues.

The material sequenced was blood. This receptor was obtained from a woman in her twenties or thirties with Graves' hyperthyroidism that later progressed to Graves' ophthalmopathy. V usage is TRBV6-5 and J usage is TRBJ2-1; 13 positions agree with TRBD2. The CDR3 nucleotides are TGTGCCAGCAGTTACTTGGGGACTAGCGGGGACAATGAGCAGTTCTTC. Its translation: CASSYLGTSGDNEQFF.